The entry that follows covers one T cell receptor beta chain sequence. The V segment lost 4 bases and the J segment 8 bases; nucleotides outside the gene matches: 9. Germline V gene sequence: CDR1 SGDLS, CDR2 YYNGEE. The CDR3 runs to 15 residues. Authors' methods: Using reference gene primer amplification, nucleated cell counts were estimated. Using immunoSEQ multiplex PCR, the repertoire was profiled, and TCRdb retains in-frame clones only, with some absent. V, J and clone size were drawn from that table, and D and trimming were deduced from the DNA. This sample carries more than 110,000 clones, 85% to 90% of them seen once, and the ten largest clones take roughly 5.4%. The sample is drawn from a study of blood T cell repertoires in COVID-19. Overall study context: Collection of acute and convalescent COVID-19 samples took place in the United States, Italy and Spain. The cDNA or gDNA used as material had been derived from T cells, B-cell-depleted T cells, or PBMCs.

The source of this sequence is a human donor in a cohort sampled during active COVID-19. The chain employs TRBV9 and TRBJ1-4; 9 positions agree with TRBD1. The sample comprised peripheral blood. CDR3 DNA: TGTGCCAGCAGCCCCCTGACAGGGGGATGGGAAAAACTGTTTTTT. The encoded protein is CASSPLTGGWEKLFF.